This is a list of T cell receptor beta chains from one sample in a study of cytomegalovirus exposure and HLA in healthy donors. Method: immunoSEQ multiplex PCR; TCRdb's copy keeps in-frame clones and lacks some. The sample consists of about 120,000 clones, about 81% of them appearing once. Sequenced: PBMCs. The receptors derive from a man aged 40-49 years in good health and CMV-seronegative. The CDR3 runs from the conserved cysteine through the conserved F or W. A D gene is named only where the DNA matches it firmly. Only part of the rows carry a size: once, few, many, or a class if the clone is expanded.

v_call: TRBV5-1
j_call: TRBJ1-1
d_call: TRBD1
clone_size: few
cdr3_length: 14
cdr3_nt: TGCGCCAGCAGCTCCCGTAGGGGGCCCTCTGAAGCTTTCTTT
cdr3_aa: CASSSRRGPSEAFF

v_call: TRBV4-2
j_call: TRBJ2-3
d_call: -
clone_size: -
cdr3_length: 16
cdr3_nt: TGTGCCAGCAGCCAAGGATCCGGGAAGAGCACAGATACGCAGTATTTT
cdr3_aa: CASSQGSGKSTDTQYF

v_call: TRBV6-5
j_call: TRBJ2-1
d_call: TRBD2
clone_size: -
cdr3_length: 15
cdr3_nt: TGTGCCAGCAGACTATCCGGGACTAGACTAGATGAGCAGTTCTTC
cdr3_aa: CASRLSGTRLDEQFF

v_call: TRBV25-1
j_call: TRBJ1-2
d_call: -
clone_size: -
cdr3_length: 15
cdr3_nt: TGTGCCAGCAGTGCTTATCAGGACAGCGACGATGGCTACACCTTC
cdr3_aa: CASSAYQDSDDGYTF

v_call: TRBV14
j_call: TRBJ2-2
d_call: -
clone_size: few
cdr3_length: 17
cdr3_nt: TGTGCCAGCAGCCAAGCCAACAGAAGGCTCATCACCGGGGAGCTGTTTTTT
cdr3_aa: CASSQANRRLITGELFF

v_call: TRBV20-1
j_call: TRBJ2-1
d_call: -
clone_size: few
cdr3_length: 11
cdr3_nt: TGCAGTGCTAGCGGGGTGGGTGAGCAGTTCTTC
cdr3_aa: CSASGVGEQFF

v_call: TRBV5-1
j_call: TRBJ2-7
d_call: TRBD1
clone_size: -
cdr3_length: 13
cdr3_nt: TGCGCCAGCAGCTTGGGACAGGGTGACGAGCAGTACTTC
cdr3_aa: CASSLGQGDEQYF

v_call: TRBV9
j_call: TRBJ1-2
d_call: TRBD1
clone_size: -
cdr3_length: 12
cdr3_nt: TGTGCCAGTTCACAGGGGGCGGGGGGCTACACCTTC
cdr3_aa: CASSQGAGGYTF

v_call: TRBV5-1
j_call: TRBJ2-1
d_call: -
clone_size: -
cdr3_length: 15
cdr3_nt: TGCGCCAGCAGCTTGGCCCTAAGCTCCTACAATGAGCAGTTCTTC
cdr3_aa: CASSLALSSYNEQFF

v_call: TRBV6-5
j_call: TRBJ2-5
d_call: -
clone_size: once
cdr3_length: 16
cdr3_nt: TGTGCCAGCAGTTACTCTTCTCTTGGGGGGCAAGAGACCCAGTACTTC
cdr3_aa: CASSYSSLGGQETQYF

v_call: TRBV29-1
j_call: TRBJ1-1
d_call: TRBD1
clone_size: -
cdr3_length: 15
cdr3_nt: TGCAGCGTGTCCCGGACAGGGGGAGGGTATGTTGAAGCTTTCTTT
cdr3_aa: CSVSRTGGGYVEAFF

v_call: TRBV7-3
j_call: TRBJ2-7
d_call: TRBD2
clone_size: -
cdr3_length: 14
cdr3_nt: TGTGCCAGCAGCTTAATCGGGCTAGCGGGGGAGCAGTACTTC
cdr3_aa: CASSLIGLAGEQYF

v_call: TRBV19
j_call: TRBJ1-4
d_call: -
clone_size: -
cdr3_length: 14
cdr3_nt: TGTGCCAGTAGTATGACAGGCCTTAATGAAAAACTGTTTTTT
cdr3_aa: CASSMTGLNEKLFF

v_call: TRBV18
j_call: TRBJ1-2
d_call: TRBD1
clone_size: -
cdr3_length: 13
cdr3_nt: TGTGCCAGCTCACGGGACAGCGCGTATGGCTACACCTTC
cdr3_aa: CASSRDSAYGYTF

v_call: TRBV27
j_call: TRBJ2-1
d_call: -
clone_size: -
cdr3_length: 19
cdr3_nt: TGTGCCAGCAGGCTAGCTATCCTTAGGACCAGAACGGACTTGGTCGAGCAGTTCTTC
cdr3_aa: CASRLAILRTRTDLVEQFF

v_call: TRBV30
j_call: TRBJ1-2
d_call: -
clone_size: -
cdr3_length: 15
cdr3_nt: TGTGCCACGAGAGGGAGGGGGTGGGGATTGGATGGCTACACCTTC
cdr3_aa: CATRGRGWGLDGYTF

v_call: TRBV29-1
j_call: TRBJ1-1
d_call: -
clone_size: -
cdr3_length: 14
cdr3_nt: TGCAGCGTTGTGGGTCAGCGGATGAACACTGAAGCTTTCTTT
cdr3_aa: CSVVGQRMNTEAFF

v_call: TRBV30
j_call: TRBJ1-3
d_call: TRBD1
clone_size: -
cdr3_length: 13
cdr3_nt: TGTGCCAAGCAGGGGGCAGGAGGAAACACCATATATTTT
cdr3_aa: CAKQGAGGNTIYF

v_call: TRBV11-2
j_call: TRBJ2-7
d_call: TRBD2
clone_size: once
cdr3_length: 17
cdr3_nt: TGTGCCAGCAGCCTCGGAGCGGGGGGTCGAACCAGCTACGAGCAGTACTTC
cdr3_aa: CASSLGAGGRTSYEQYF

v_call: TRBV7-9
j_call: TRBJ1-6
d_call: -
clone_size: once
cdr3_length: 14
cdr3_nt: TGTGCCAGCAGCTTAGTAGGGGATAATTCACCCCTCCACTTT
cdr3_aa: CASSLVGDNSPLHF

v_call: TRBV6-5
j_call: TRBJ2-1
d_call: -
clone_size: -
cdr3_length: 12
cdr3_nt: TGTGCCAGCAGCTCCATCCTAAATGAGCAGTTCTTC
cdr3_aa: CASSSILNEQFF

v_call: TRBV2
j_call: TRBJ2-7
d_call: -
clone_size: -
cdr3_length: 12
cdr3_nt: TGTGCCAGCACAGGGGACTCCTACGAGCAGTACTTC
cdr3_aa: CASTGDSYEQYF

v_call: TRBV29-1
j_call: TRBJ1-1
d_call: TRBD1
clone_size: -
cdr3_length: 16
cdr3_nt: TGCAGCGTCCCCCAACCCCCCGGACAGGGGGGTACTGAAGCTTTCTTT
cdr3_aa: CSVPQPPGQGGTEAFF

v_call: TRBV5-3
j_call: TRBJ2-3
d_call: -
clone_size: -
cdr3_length: 11
cdr3_nt: TGTGCCAGAAGCTCCGAGGGCCCGCAGTATTTT
cdr3_aa: CARSSEGPQYF

v_call: TRBV6-5
j_call: TRBJ1-1
d_call: -
clone_size: -
cdr3_length: 13
cdr3_nt: TGTGCCAGCGGGGGGGCCCCGAACACTGAAGCTTTCTTT
cdr3_aa: CASGGAPNTEAFF

v_call: TRBV21-1
j_call: TRBJ1-6
d_call: -
clone_size: -
cdr3_length: 17
cdr3_nt: TGTGCCAGCAGCAAAGAAACAGCTCCTCCTTATTATTCACCCCTCCACTTT
cdr3_aa: CASSKETAPPYYSPLHF

v_call: TRBV5-6
j_call: TRBJ1-2
d_call: TRBD1
clone_size: once
cdr3_length: 17
cdr3_nt: TGTGCCAGCAGCGACCCGGGACAGGGAAGGAGCTTGTATGGCTACACCTTC
cdr3_aa: CASSDPGQGRSLYGYTF

v_call: TRBV7-3
j_call: TRBJ2-3
d_call: -
clone_size: -
cdr3_length: 13
cdr3_nt: TGTGCCAGCAGCTTACTGTTCTCAGATACGCAGTATTTT
cdr3_aa: CASSLLFSDTQYF

v_call: TRBV19
j_call: TRBJ1-5
d_call: -
clone_size: -
cdr3_length: 13
cdr3_nt: TGTGCCAGTAGCCCGGGTAGCAATCAGCCCCAGCATTTT
cdr3_aa: CASSPGSNQPQHF

v_call: TRBV6-5
j_call: TRBJ1-1
d_call: -
clone_size: once
cdr3_length: 15
cdr3_nt: TGTGCCAGCAGTTACACAGGGACGGCGAACACTGAAGCTTTCTTT
cdr3_aa: CASSYTGTANTEAFF

v_call: TRBV18
j_call: TRBJ2-7
d_call: TRBD1
clone_size: -
cdr3_length: 16
cdr3_nt: TGTGCCAGCTCACCACTCGGACAGGGGGCTTTGTACGAGCAGTACTTC
cdr3_aa: CASSPLGQGALYEQYF

v_call: TRBV10-3
j_call: TRBJ1-1
d_call: -
clone_size: -
cdr3_length: 15
cdr3_nt: TGTGCCATCAGTGAGTCGTTGGGTGTGGGCGCTGAAGCTTTCTTT
cdr3_aa: CAISESLGVGAEAFF

v_call: TRBV18
j_call: TRBJ2-7
d_call: TRBD2
clone_size: -
cdr3_length: 19
cdr3_nt: TGTGCCAGCTCACCACCGGGGACTAGCGGGGGCCTGGGCACCTACGAGCAGTACTTC
cdr3_aa: CASSPPGTSGGLGTYEQYF

v_call: TRBV2
j_call: TRBJ1-1
d_call: -
clone_size: -
cdr3_length: 14
cdr3_nt: TGTGCCAGCAGGAACAGGGAGGGGAACACTGAAGCTTTCTTT
cdr3_aa: CASRNREGNTEAFF

v_call: TRBV4-2
j_call: TRBJ2-7
d_call: -
clone_size: -
cdr3_length: 14
cdr3_nt: TGTGCCAGCAGCCAAGATGTACAGTCCTACGAGCAGTACTTC
cdr3_aa: CASSQDVQSYEQYF

v_call: TRBV11-3
j_call: TRBJ1-1
d_call: -
clone_size: -
cdr3_length: 15
cdr3_nt: TGTGCCAGCAGCTTAAGAGGGACACATAACACTGAAGCTTTCTTT
cdr3_aa: CASSLRGTHNTEAFF

v_call: TRBV5-4
j_call: TRBJ1-4
d_call: TRBD1
clone_size: -
cdr3_length: 17
cdr3_nt: TGTGCCAGCAGCAACCGAGGACAGGCACGGGAAGGAGAAAAACTGTTTTTT
cdr3_aa: CASSNRGQAREGEKLFF

v_call: TRBV6-6
j_call: TRBJ1-5
d_call: TRBD1
clone_size: -
cdr3_length: 15
cdr3_nt: TGTGCCAGCATCGAACAGGGGAGAGGAGGTCAGCCCCAGCATTTT
cdr3_aa: CASIEQGRGGQPQHF

v_call: TRBV6-1
j_call: TRBJ1-2
d_call: -
clone_size: -
cdr3_length: 14
cdr3_nt: TGTGCCAGCAGTGATAACACAGAACTTGTTGGCTACACCTTC
cdr3_aa: CASSDNTELVGYTF

v_call: TRBV19
j_call: TRBJ1-3
d_call: -
clone_size: -
cdr3_length: 16
cdr3_nt: TGTGCCAGTATTCCAGACGCGGGCGGCATTGGAAACACCATATATTTT
cdr3_aa: CASIPDAGGIGNTIYF

v_call: TRBV30
j_call: TRBJ2-7
d_call: -
clone_size: -
cdr3_length: 16
cdr3_nt: TGTGCCTGGAAGACTACTAGTTCAGTCTTTGCCGGCGAGCAGTACTTC
cdr3_aa: CAWKTTSSVFAGEQYF

v_call: TRBV6-6
j_call: TRBJ1-5
d_call: -
clone_size: -
cdr3_length: 15
cdr3_nt: TGTGCCAGCAGTTACGGGGGGAATAGCAATCAGCCCCAGCATTTT
cdr3_aa: CASSYGGNSNQPQHF

v_call: TRBV29-1
j_call: TRBJ2-2
d_call: TRBD2
clone_size: -
cdr3_length: 14
cdr3_nt: TGCAGCGTTGTTCAGCGGGAGACCACCGGGGAGCTGTTTTTT
cdr3_aa: CSVVQRETTGELFF

v_call: TRBV5-1
j_call: TRBJ2-2
d_call: -
clone_size: -
cdr3_length: 14
cdr3_nt: TGCGCCAGCGGTATGAGTGGGCTCACCGGGGAGCTGTTTTTT
cdr3_aa: CASGMSGLTGELFF

v_call: TRBV25-1
j_call: TRBJ2-7
d_call: TRBD1
clone_size: -
cdr3_length: 14
cdr3_nt: TGTGCCAGCAGTGAGTCGGGACAGAACTACGAGCAGTACTTC
cdr3_aa: CASSESGQNYEQYF

v_call: TRBV7-9
j_call: TRBJ2-2
d_call: -
clone_size: -
cdr3_length: 13
cdr3_nt: TGTGCCAGCAGCTCTAGGATGACCGGGGAGCTGTTTTTT
cdr3_aa: CASSSRMTGELFF